The 31 T cell receptor beta chains below all came from one sample that was sequenced in a study of blood T cell repertoires in COVID-19. The assay was immunoSEQ multiplex PCR, and TCRdb's table has in-frame clones only and misses some. This table has around 250,000 clones, under 85% appearing once. Sequenced input: peripheral blood. These receptors all stem from a young man who had recovered from COVID-19.

This clone has a handful of counts. The chain combines TRBV12-5 with TRBJ1-5, with TRBD1 identical over 7 bases. Trimming removed 7 bases from V and 0 bases from J; junction bases left unmatched: 9. Germline-derived CDR1 and CDR2 are LGHNT and FRNRAP. The CDR3 loop spans 16 amino acids. CDR3 in amino acids: CASAPGQLYSNQPQHF. The CDR3, as DNA: TGTGCTAGTGCTCCGGGACAGCTATATAGCAATCAGCCCCAGCATTTT.

The chain is built from TRBV7-9 and TRBJ2-5; 9 bases are shared with TRBD1. V dropped 10 bases and J dropped 5; count of bases not matched to a gene: 8. The CDR3 is made up of 13 amino acids. The germline gives CDR1 SEHNR, CDR2 FQNEAQ (reference sequence). The CDR3: CAIARQGVETQYF. DNA for the CDR3: TGTGCCATAGCGCGACAGGGGGTTGAGACCCAGTACTTC.

The rearrangement uses TRBV18 and TRBJ2-1; 7 nucleotides match TRBD1. CDR1 is KGHSH and CDR2 is LQKENI in the germline V gene. J lost 3 bases, V lost 3 bases, and 8 bases had no gene match. The CDR3 length is 16 residues. The DNA of the CDR3 is TGTGCCAGCTCACCCAACCGGGACAGATTCTACAATGAGCAGTTCTTC. Amino acid sequence: CASSPNRDRFYNEQFF.

CDR3 sequence reads: CASSDGQGPNQPQHF. DNA of the CDR3: TGTGCCAGCAGCGACGGACAGGGACCCAATCAGCCCCAGCATTTT. The chain is built from TRBV13 and TRBJ1-5; the match to TRBD1 covers 8 bases. The ends lost 5 bases at V and 3 bases at J; junction bases unmatched: 6. The germline V gene encodes CDR1 PRHDT and CDR2 FYEKMQ (reference sequence). The length of the CDR3 is 15 residues.

V usage is TRBV4-2 and J usage is TRBJ2-3, with TRBD2 as a possible D gene (7 bases). Trimming left V 3 bases short and J 6 bases short, with 13 bases between. In germline, CDR1 is LGHNA, CDR2 YNFKEQ. There are 14 residues in the CDR3. The CDR3 spells CASSQAGGRDTQYF. Here the CDR3 DNA reads TGTGCCAGCAGCCAGGCCGGGGGGCGGGATACGCAGTATTTT.

This chain links TRBV10-3 with TRBJ1-4; no reliable D call. Trimming pared 5 bases from V and 3 bases from J, leaving 7 bases between. Germline V gene sequence: CDR1 ENHRY, CDR2 SYGVKD. This CDR3 spans 13 amino acids. The CDR3 region has the DNA TGTGCCATCAGTCTGAGGTCTAATGAAAAACTGTTTTTT. Translating gives CAISLRSNEKLFF.

This chain links TRBV18 with TRBJ1-2; D is possibly TRBD1 (6 bases). The CDR3 runs 15 residues. Germline V gene lookup returns CDR1 KGHSH and CDR2 LQKENI. The V and J ends lost 0 bases and 2 bases respectively, with 10 bases between them. This CDR3 is CASSPPGGANYGYTF. For the CDR3, the DNA is TGTGCCAGCTCACCACCGGGGGGGGCCAACTATGGCTACACCTTC.

The V gene is TRBV10-3, the J gene TRBJ2-3, with TRBD2 identical over 7 bases. V gave up 6 bases and J gave up 6 bases; unmatched junction bases: 9. CDR3 length: 14 residues. Germline values: CDR1 ENHRY, CDR2 SYGVKD. CDR3: CAISDSGVVDTQYF. CDR3 sequence (DNA): TGTGCCATCAGCGACAGCGGGGTAGTGGATACGCAGTATTTT.

This clone was recorded only once. This sequence joins TRBV2 and TRBJ2-4; a weak D match, TRBD2 (6 bases). The CDR3 runs 17 residues. V was shortened by 1 base and J by 2 bases, with 15 bases between the two germline ends. Per the germline V gene, CDR1 is SNHLY and CDR2 is FYNNEI. Here the CDR3 reads CASSEGLGLSTKNIQYF. CDR3 sequence (DNA): TGTGCCAGCAGTGAAGGGTTGGGACTGAGCACCAAAAACATTCAGTACTTC.

The J gene is TRBJ1-2, the V gene TRBV3-1 (or the pseudogene TRBV3-2); TRBD1 matches at 7 bases. Germline V gene sequence: CDR1 LGHDT, CDR2 YNNKEL (reference sequence). With 1 base clipped from V and 8 bases from J, the junction kept 7 bases outside the gene matches. This CDR3 has 14 amino acids. This chain's CDR3 is CASSQATGWEGYTF. The CDR3 bases are TGTGCCAGCAGCCAAGCGACAGGGTGGGAGGGCTACACCTTC.

V is TRBV15 and J is TRBJ2-7; tentatively, D is TRBD1 (5 bases). The CDR3 covers 15 residues. V shed 0 bases and J shed 2 bases, with 11 bases lying between them. CDR1 LNHNV and CDR2 YYDKDF come from the germline V gene (reference sequence). The CDR3 bases are TGTGCCACCAGCAGAGATTGGTCAGGGACCTACGAGCAGTACTTC. Protein: CATSRDWSGTYEQYF.

The gene calls are TRBV21-1 and TRBJ2-3; TRBD2, the table's D call, lacks a check against the DNA. TRBV21-1 is termed a pseudogene. The CDR3 is made up of 19 amino acids. CDR3 region: CASSKVQRGGPTSTDTQYF. The DNA of the CDR3 is TGTGCCAGCAGCAAAGTCCAGCGGGGGGGCCCGACTAGCACAGATACGCAGTATTTT.

The V and J genes are TRBV3-1 (or the pseudogene TRBV3-2) and TRBJ1-5, with 7 bases fitting TRBD1. V gave up 4 bases and J gave up 16 bases; unmatched junction bases: 13. The CDR3 consists of 13 residues. Per the germline V gene, CDR1 is LGHDT and CDR2 is YNNKEL (reference sequence). CDR3 coding DNA: TGTGCCAGCAGCCCTCGACAGGGAAGGGGAATACATTTT. This translates into CASSPRQGRGIHF.

The chain employs TRBV7-9 and TRBJ2-7; 10 bases are shared with TRBD1. Per the germline V gene, CDR1 is SEHNR and CDR2 is FQNEAQ (reference sequence). The CDR3 length is 14 residues. J gave up 3 bases and V 5 bases, and 4 bases lay outside the gene matches. The CDR3 region is CASSPRTGGYEQYF. The CDR3 DNA reads TGTGCCAGCAGCCCACGGACAGGGGGCTACGAGCAGTACTTC.

This sequence joins TRBV7-6 and TRBJ1-6; D is possibly TRBD1 (6 bases). The germline V gene encodes CDR1 SGHVS and CDR2 FNYEAQ. V was cut by 0 bases and J by 8 bases, with 14 bases left in between. The CDR3 is made up of 16 amino acids. DNA of the CDR3: TGTGCCAGCAGCTTAGCAGGTCTCAGGGGTGATTCACCCCTCCACTTT. Translating gives CASSLAGLRGDSPLHF.

This chain links TRBV5-4 with TRBJ2-2; D call uncertain. Looked up from germline, CDR1 is SGHNT and CDR2 is YYREEE (reference sequence). The CDR3 spans 12 residues. Deletions cut 4 bases from V and 2 bases from J, with 3 bases between. In DNA form, the CDR3 reads TGTGCCAGCAGCCGTAACACCGGGGAGCTGTTTTTT. As protein: CASSRNTGELFF.

J is TRBJ1-4 and V is TRBV2; maybe TRBD1 (6 bases). The CDR3 is 14 residues long. Germline values: CDR1 SNHLY, CDR2 FYNNEI. V was clipped by 8 bases and J by 7 bases, with 17 bases between them. The CDR3 nucleotides are TGTGCCAGCCTACAACAGGGTGGGGGTGAAAAACTGTTTTTT. This codes for CASLQQGGGEKLFF.

This chain uses TRBV7-3 with TRBJ2-5, with D unresolved. Germline V CDR1 and CDR2: SGHTA, FQGTGA. The CDR3 covers 13 residues. The germline V and J ends were trimmed by 5 bases and 5 bases, with 12 bases remaining between them. CDR3 coding DNA: TGTGCCAGCAGCCGCTACATGGAGGAGACCCAGTACTTC. This codes for CASSRYMEETQYF.

This clone was seen only once. The chain recombines TRBV18 with TRBJ1-1; the D gene is possibly TRBD1 (5 bases). Deletions cut 8 bases from V and 2 bases from J, with 15 bases between. The CDR3 is 14 amino acids. Germline V CDR1 and CDR2: KGHSH, LQKENI. CDR3 residues: CASKPLDINTEAFF. The CDR3 bases are TGTGCCAGCAAACCCCTGGACATTAACACTGAAGCTTTCTTT.

The chain joins TRBV9 to TRBJ1-6; D gene uncertain. V gave up 1 base and J gave up 6 bases, with 8 bases separating them. Germline CDR1 and CDR2: SGDLS and YYNGEE. This CDR3 region has 14 residues. In DNA, the CDR3 is TGTGCCAGCAGCGTAAGTGGCGGTAATTCACCCCTCCACTTT. Residues: CASSVSGGNSPLHF.

The chain recombines TRBV6-5 with TRBJ2-5; 9 nucleotides align to TRBD1. Looked up from germline, CDR1 is MNHEY and CDR2 is SVGAGI. The CDR3 covers 14 residues. V lost 2 bases and J lost 5; bases outside the gene matches: 3. The CDR3 sequence is CASSYTTGGETQYF. The CDR3 nucleotides are TGTGCCAGCAGTTACACGACAGGGGGGGAGACCCAGTACTTC.

The chain recombines TRBV3-1 (or the pseudogene TRBV3-2) with TRBJ2-2, with 10 positions matching TRBD1. CDR3 length equals 16 residues. The V segment lost 1 base and the J segment 6 bases; nucleotides outside the gene matches: 5. The germline V gene has CDR1 LGHDT and CDR2 YNNKEL (reference sequence). For the CDR3, the DNA is TGTGCCAGCAGCCAAGTTTCGGGACAGGGGTCCGGGGAGCTGTTTTTT. As protein: CASSQVSGQGSGELFF.

The V gene is TRBV7-3, the J gene TRBJ2-1; D is possibly TRBD1 (5 bases). With 2 bases removed from V and 8 bases from J, the gap between germline ends came to 10 bases. Germline V gives CDR1 SGHTA, CDR2 FQGTGA. This CDR3 comprises 13 residues. CDR3 sequence reads: CASSLGARDEQFF. The CDR3 DNA reads as TGTGCCAGCAGCTTAGGGGCTAGGGATGAGCAGTTCTTC. Together with reference TRBV7-3 and TRBJ2-1, the CDR3 gives the full variable domain: GAGVSQTPSNKVTEKGKYVELRCDPISGHTALYWYRQSLGQGPEFLIYFQGTGAADDSGLPNDRFFAVRPEGSVSTLKIQRTERGDSAVYLCASSLGARDEQFFGPGTRLTVL.

Only a few counts were recorded for this clone. The chain links TRBV12-3 or TRBV12-4 to TRBJ1-5; D gene ambiguous. The CDR3 covers 12 residues. V lost 1 base and J 7 bases, leaving 5 bases between the germline ends. In nucleotides, the CDR3 is TGTGCCAGCAGTTTAGTGGCCCAGCCCCAGCATTTT. This translates into CASSLVAQPQHF.

The chain recombines TRBV4-1 with TRBJ1-2; the match to TRBD1 covers 8 bases. The CDR3 is made up of 16 amino acids. J lost 0 bases, V lost 3 bases, and 6 bases had no gene match. Germline V gene sequence: CDR1 MGHRA, CDR2 YSYEKL. For the CDR3, the DNA is TGCGCCAGCAGCCAGAGACAGGGGTCAACTAACTATGGCTACACCTTC. This codes for CASSQRQGSTNYGYTF.

Only one count was recorded for this clone. The chain uses TRBV6-5 and TRBJ2-4; 11 nucleotides match TRBD1. The CDR3 runs to 13 residues. In germline, CDR1 is MNHEY, CDR2 SVGAGI. Trimming cost V 5 bases and J 7 bases; bases outside gene matches: 1. The chain's CDR3 is CASSRDRGNIQYF. In nucleotides, the CDR3 is TGTGCCAGCAGTCGGGACAGGGGGAACATTCAGTACTTC.

The chain is built from TRBV11-2 and TRBJ2-1; D is ambiguous. Germline assignment: CDR1 SGHAT and CDR2 FQNNGV. V lost 0 bases, J lost 6 bases, and 6 bases lay in between. The CDR3 runs 13 residues. CDR3 nucleotide sequence: TGTGCCAGCAGCTTAGATCGGGTCAATGAGCAGTTCTTC. Protein: CASSLDRVNEQFF.

The V and J genes are TRBV6-5 and TRBJ2-7, with TRBD2 as a possible D gene (5 bases). Germline V lookup: CDR1 MNHEY, CDR2 SVGAGI. The CDR3 consists of 12 residues. CDR3 amino acids: CASTQWVARRNV. CDR3 sequence (DNA): TGTGCCAGCACCCAGTGGGTTGCCCGGAGGAACGTC.

The genes are TRBV19 and TRBJ1-1; unclear D gene. The ends were cut back, 6 bases at V and 8 bases at J, with 19 bases in the middle. This CDR3 has 14 residues. Looked up from germline, CDR1 is LNHDA and CDR2 is SQIVND (reference sequence). The CDR3 DNA sequence: TGTGCCAGTAGCCTCCCCCACGGGTTCGCGGAAGCTTTCTTT. Translated, it gives CASSLPHGFAEAFF.

As for this clone: Other DNA variants within this sample encode the same CDR3. The chain links TRBV5-4 to TRBJ2-5, with TRBD1 matching over 9 bases. J was trimmed by 5 bases and V by 1 base; bases with no gene match: 6. Germline loops: CDR1 SGHNT, CDR2 YYREEE (reference sequence). The CDR3 totals 15 residues. The CDR3 nucleotides read TGTGCCAGCAGCTTGCCGGGACAGGGTAGGGAGACCCAGTACTTC. Protein product: CASSLPGQGRETQYF.

This clone has just one count. The chain combines TRBV19 with TRBJ2-1, with TRBD1 identical over 10 bases. CDR3 length equals 18 residues. V trimming: 7 bases; J trimming: 7 bases; junction bases outside the gene matches: 19. Looked up from germline, CDR1 is LNHDA and CDR2 is SQIVND (reference sequence). CDR3: CASTQYFAGTGVSNEQFF. The CDR3 DNA reads TGTGCCAGTACCCAATACTTCGCCGGGACAGGGGTTAGTAATGAGCAGTTCTTC.